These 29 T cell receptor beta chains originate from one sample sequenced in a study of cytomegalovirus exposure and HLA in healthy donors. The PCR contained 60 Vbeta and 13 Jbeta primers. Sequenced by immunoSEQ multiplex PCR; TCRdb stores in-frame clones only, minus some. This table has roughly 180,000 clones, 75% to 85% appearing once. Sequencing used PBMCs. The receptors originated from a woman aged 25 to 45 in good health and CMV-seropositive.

CDR3 DNA: TGCGCCAGCAGCCAAGATACGCTAGCCTTTGAGCAGTTCTTC. Encoded protein: CASSQDTLAFEQFF. This chain joins TRBV4-3 and TRBJ2-1, with D maybe TRBD2 (5 bases). This CDR3 has 14 amino acids. CDR1 is LGHNA, CDR2 YSLEER, per germline. Deletions cut 0 bases from V and 9 bases from J, with 12 bases between.

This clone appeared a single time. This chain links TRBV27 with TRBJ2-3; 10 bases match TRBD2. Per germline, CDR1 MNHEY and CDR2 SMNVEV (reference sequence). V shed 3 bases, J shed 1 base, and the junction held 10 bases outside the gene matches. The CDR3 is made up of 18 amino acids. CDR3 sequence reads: CASSFYLAGVSGTDTQYF. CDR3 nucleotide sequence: TGTGCCAGCAGTTTTTATCTAGCGGGAGTATCTGGCACAGATACGCAGTATTTT.

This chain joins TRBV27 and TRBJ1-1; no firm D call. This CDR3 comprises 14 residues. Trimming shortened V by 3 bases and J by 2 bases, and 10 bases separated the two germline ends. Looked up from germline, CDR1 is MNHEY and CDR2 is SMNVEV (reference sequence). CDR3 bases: TGTGCCAGCAGTTTGGGAGAACTAAACACTGAAGCTTTCTTT. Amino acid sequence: CASSLGELNTEAFF.

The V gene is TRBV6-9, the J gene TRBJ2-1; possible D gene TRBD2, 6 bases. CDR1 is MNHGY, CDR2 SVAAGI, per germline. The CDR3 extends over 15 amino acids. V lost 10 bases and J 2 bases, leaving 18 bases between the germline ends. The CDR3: CAITSLLATYNEQFF. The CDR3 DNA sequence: TGTGCCATCACGTCCCTCCTAGCGACCTACAATGAGCAGTTCTTC.

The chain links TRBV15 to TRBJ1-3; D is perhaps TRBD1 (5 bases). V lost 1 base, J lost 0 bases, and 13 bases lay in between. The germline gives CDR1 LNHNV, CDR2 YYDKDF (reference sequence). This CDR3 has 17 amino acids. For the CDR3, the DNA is TGTGCCACCAGCAGAGGGGGGGACGGAGACTCTGGAAACACCATATATTTT. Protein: CATSRGGDGDSGNTIYF.

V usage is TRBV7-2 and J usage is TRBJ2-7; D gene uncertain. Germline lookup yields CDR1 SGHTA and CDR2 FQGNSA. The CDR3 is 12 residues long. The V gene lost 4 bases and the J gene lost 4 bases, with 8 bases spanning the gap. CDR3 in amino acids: CASSSTRYEQYF. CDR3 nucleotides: TGTGCCAGCAGCTCGACTCGATACGAGCAGTACTTC.

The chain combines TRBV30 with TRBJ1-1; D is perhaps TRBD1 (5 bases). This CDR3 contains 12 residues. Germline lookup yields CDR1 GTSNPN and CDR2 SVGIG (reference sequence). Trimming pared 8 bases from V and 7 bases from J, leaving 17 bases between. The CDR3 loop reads CARHRGGDEAFF. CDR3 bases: TGTGCCCGCCATCGGGGGGGAGATGAAGCTTTCTTT.

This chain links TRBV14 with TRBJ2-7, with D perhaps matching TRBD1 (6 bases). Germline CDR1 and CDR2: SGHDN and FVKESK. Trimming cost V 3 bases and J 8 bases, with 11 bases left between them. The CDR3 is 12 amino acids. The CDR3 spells CASSQGAAQQYF. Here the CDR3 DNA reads TGTGCCAGCAGCCAGGGGGCAGCCCAGCAGTACTTC.

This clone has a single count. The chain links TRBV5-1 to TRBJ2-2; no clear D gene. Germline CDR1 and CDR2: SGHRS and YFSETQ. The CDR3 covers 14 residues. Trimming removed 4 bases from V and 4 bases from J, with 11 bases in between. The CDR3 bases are TGCGCCAGCAGCCCCCGGGTCGGCACCGGGGAGCTGTTTTTT. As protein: CASSPRVGTGELFF.

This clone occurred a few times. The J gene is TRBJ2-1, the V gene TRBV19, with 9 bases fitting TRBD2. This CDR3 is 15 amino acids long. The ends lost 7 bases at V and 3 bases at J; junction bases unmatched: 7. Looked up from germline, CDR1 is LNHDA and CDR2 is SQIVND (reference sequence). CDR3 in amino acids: CASIEAGGLYNEQFF. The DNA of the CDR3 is TGTGCCAGTATCGAAGCGGGAGGCCTCTACAATGAGCAGTTCTTC.

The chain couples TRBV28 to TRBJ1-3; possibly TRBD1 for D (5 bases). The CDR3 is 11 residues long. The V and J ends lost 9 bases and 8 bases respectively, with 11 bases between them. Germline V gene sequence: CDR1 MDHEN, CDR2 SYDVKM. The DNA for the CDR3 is TGTGCCAGTGCGGGGGTGGACACCATATATTTT. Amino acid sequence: CASAGVDTIYF.

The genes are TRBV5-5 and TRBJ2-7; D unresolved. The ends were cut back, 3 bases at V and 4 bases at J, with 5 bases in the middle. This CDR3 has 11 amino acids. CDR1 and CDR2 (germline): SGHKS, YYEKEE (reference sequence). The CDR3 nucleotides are TGTGCCAGCAGCTCTAAATACGAGCAGTACTTC. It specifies CASSSKYEQYF.

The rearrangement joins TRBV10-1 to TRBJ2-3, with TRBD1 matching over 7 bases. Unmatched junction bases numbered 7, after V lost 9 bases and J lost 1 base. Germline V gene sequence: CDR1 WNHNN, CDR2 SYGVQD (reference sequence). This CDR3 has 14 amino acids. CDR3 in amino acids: CARNRGFGTDTQYF. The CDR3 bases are TGCGCCAGAAACAGGGGCTTCGGCACAGATACGCAGTATTTT.

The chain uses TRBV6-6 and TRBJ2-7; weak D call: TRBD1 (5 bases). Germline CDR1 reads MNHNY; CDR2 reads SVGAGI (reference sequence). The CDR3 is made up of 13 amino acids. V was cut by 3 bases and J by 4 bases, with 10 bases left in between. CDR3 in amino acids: CASSYGTGYEQYF. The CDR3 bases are TGTGCCAGCAGTTATGGTACAGGTTACGAGCAGTACTTC.

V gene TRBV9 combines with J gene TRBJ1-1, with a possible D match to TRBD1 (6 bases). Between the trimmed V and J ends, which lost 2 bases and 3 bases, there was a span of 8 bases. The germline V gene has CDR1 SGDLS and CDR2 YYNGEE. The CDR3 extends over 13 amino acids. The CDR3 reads CASSVGAYTEAFF. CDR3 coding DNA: TGTGCCAGCAGCGTGGGGGCATACACTGAAGCTTTCTTT.

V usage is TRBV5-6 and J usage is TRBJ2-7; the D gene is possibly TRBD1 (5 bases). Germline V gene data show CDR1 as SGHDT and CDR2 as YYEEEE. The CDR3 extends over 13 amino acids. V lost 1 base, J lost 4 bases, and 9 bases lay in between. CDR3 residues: CASSLFGAYEQYF. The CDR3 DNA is TGTGCCAGCAGCTTGTTTGGGGCGTACGAGCAGTACTTC.

CDR3 sequence: CASHNQPQHF. CDR3 DNA sequence: TGTGCCAGCCATAATCAGCCCCAGCATTTT. This chain uses TRBV6-8 with TRBJ1-5; D gene uncertain. The CDR3 has 10 amino acids. Trimming pared 8 bases from V and 4 bases from J, leaving 3 bases between. Germline CDR1 MNHGY, CDR2 SAAAGT.

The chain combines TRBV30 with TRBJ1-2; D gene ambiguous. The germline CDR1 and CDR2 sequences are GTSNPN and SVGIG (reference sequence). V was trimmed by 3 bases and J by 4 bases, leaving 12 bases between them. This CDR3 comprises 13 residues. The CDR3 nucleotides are TGTGCCTGGAGGGAGGGCAGTGGCTATGGCTACACCTTC. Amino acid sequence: CAWREGSGYGYTF.

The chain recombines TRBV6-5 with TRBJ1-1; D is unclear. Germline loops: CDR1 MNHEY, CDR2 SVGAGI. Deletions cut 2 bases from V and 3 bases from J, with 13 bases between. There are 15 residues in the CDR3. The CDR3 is CASSYKTVHDTEAFF. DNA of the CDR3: TGTGCCAGCAGTTACAAAACAGTCCATGACACTGAAGCTTTCTTT.

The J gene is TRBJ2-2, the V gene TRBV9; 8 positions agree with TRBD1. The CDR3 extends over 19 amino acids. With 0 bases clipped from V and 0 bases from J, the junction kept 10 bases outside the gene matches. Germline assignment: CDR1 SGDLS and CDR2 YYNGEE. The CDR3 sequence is CASSVGIGGDRTNTGELFF. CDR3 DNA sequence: TGTGCCAGCAGCGTAGGTATAGGTGGGGACAGGACGAACACCGGGGAGCTGTTTTTT. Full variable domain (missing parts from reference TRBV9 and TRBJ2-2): DSGVTQTPKHLITATGQRVTLRCSPRSGDLSVYWYQQSLDQGLQFLIQYYNGEERAKGNILERFSAQQFPDLHSELNLSSLELGDSALYFCASSVGIGGDRTNTGELFFGEGSRLTVL.

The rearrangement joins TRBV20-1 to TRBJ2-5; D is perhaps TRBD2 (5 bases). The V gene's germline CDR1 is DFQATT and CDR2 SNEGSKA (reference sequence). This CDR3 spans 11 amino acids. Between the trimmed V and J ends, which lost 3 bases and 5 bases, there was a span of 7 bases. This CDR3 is CSASGIETQYF. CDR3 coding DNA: TGCAGTGCTAGCGGGATCGAGACCCAGTACTTC.

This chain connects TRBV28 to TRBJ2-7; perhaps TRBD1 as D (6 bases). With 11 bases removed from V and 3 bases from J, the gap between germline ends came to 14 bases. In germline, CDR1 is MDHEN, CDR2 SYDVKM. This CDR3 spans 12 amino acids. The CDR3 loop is CAFNRVFYEQYF. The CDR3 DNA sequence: TGTGCCTTTAACAGGGTCTTCTACGAGCAGTACTTC.

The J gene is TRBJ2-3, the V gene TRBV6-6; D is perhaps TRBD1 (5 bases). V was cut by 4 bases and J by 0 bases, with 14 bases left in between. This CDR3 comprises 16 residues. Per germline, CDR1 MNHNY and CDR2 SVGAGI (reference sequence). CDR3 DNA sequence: TGTGCCAGCAGTTCAACAGGCCCCCCGAGCACAGATACGCAGTATTTT. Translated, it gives CASSSTGPPSTDTQYF.

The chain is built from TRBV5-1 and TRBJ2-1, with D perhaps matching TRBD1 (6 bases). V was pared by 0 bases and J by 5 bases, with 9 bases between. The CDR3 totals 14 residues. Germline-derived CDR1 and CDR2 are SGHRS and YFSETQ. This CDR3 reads CASSLGTANNEQFF. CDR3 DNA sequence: TGCGCCAGCAGCTTGGGGACAGCCAACAATGAGCAGTTCTTC.

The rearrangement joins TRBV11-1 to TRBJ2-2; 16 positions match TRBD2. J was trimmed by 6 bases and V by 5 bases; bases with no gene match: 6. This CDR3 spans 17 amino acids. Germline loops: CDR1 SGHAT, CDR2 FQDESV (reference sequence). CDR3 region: CASSPPGLAGGPGELFF. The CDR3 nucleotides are TGTGCCAGCAGCCCTCCGGGACTAGCGGGAGGGCCCGGGGAGCTGTTTTTT.

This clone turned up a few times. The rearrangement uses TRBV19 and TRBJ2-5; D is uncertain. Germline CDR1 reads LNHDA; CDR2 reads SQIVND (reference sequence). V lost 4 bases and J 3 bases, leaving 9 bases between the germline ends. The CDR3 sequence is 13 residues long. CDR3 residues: CASSRAAEETQYF. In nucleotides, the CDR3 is TGTGCCAGTAGTAGGGCCGCCGAAGAGACCCAGTACTTC.

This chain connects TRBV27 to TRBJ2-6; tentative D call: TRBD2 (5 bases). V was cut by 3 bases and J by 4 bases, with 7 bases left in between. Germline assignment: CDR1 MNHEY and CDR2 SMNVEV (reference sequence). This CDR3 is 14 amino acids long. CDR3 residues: CASSFGEGANVLTF. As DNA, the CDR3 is TGTGCCAGCAGTTTTGGGGAGGGGGCCAACGTCCTGACTTTC. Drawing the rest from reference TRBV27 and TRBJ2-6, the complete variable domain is EAQVTQNPRYLITVTGKKLTVTCSQNMNHEYMSWYRQDPGLGLRQIYYSMNVEVTDKGDVPEGYKVSRKEKRNFPLILESPSPNQTSLYFCASSFGEGANVLTFGAGSRLTVL.

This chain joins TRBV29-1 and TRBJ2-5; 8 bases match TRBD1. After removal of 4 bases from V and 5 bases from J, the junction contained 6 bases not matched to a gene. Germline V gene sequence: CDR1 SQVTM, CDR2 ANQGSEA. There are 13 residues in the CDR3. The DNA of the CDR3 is TGCAGCGTTGGACAGGGGAGTTCGGAGACCCAGTACTTC. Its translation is CSVGQGSSETQYF. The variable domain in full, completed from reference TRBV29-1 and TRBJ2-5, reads SAVISQKPSRDICQRGTSLTIQCQVDSQVTMMFWYRQQPGQSLTLIATANQGSEATYESGFVIDKFPISRPNLTFSTLTVSNMSPEDSSIYLCSVGQGSSETQYFGPGTRLLVL.

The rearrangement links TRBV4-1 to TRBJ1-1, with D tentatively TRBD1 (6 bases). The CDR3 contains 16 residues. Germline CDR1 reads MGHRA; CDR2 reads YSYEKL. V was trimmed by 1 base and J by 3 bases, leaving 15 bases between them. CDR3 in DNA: TGCGCCAGCAGCCAAGGAACAGACAGGTGGGACACTGAAGCTTTCTTT. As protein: CASSQGTDRWDTEAFF.